Listed here are 16 T cell receptor beta chains from one sample, sequenced in a study of blood T cell repertoires in COVID-19. Here immunoSEQ multiplex PCR was the method, and the copy in TCRdb shows in-frame clones only, minus some. Seen here are some 200,000 clones, approximately 90% observed once, and the top ten hold around 13%. Material for sequencing was peripheral blood. The receptors here all came from a woman in her 70s with COVID-19, enrolled during active disease.

The genes are TRBV19 and TRBJ2-3; a possible D gene is TRBD2 (6 bases). This CDR3 is built from 15 residues. Trimming removed 3 bases from V and 2 bases from J, with 12 bases in between. Germline V gene sequence: CDR1 LNHDA, CDR2 SQIVND (reference sequence). DNA of the CDR3: TGTGCCAGTAGTATGCAGGGAGGAATCACAGATACGCAGTATTTT. This encodes CASSMQGGITDTQYF.

The chain joins TRBV7-9 to TRBJ2-1; D is undetermined. The CDR3 contains 12 residues. Germline loops: CDR1 SEHNR, CDR2 FQNEAQ (reference sequence). V shed 3 bases and J shed 10 bases, with 10 bases lying between them. The CDR3 loop reads CASSLPSREQFF. The CDR3 region has the DNA TGTGCCAGCAGCTTGCCTAGTAGGGAGCAGTTCTTC.

The chain couples TRBV11-2 to TRBJ1-5, with D perhaps TRBD1 (5 bases). Between the trimmed V and J ends, which lost 3 bases and 7 bases, there was a span of 13 bases. Per germline, CDR1 SGHAT and CDR2 FQNNGV. This CDR3 has 14 amino acids. CDR3 sequence (DNA): TGTGCCAGCAGCTTTGGGCAGGGCGACCAGCCCCAGCATTTT. It is translated as CASSFGQGDQPQHF. Drawing the rest from reference TRBV11-2 and TRBJ1-5, the complete variable domain is EAGVAQSPRYKIIEKRQSVAFWCNPISGHATLYWYQQILGQGPKLLIQFQNNGVVDDSQLPKDRFSAERLKGVDSTLKIQPAKLEDSAVYLCASSFGQGDQPQHFGDGTRLSIL.

This chain joins TRBV2 and TRBJ1-6; no firm D call. CDR1 SNHLY and CDR2 FYNNEI come from the germline V gene. This CDR3 has 11 amino acids. V dropped 2 bases and J dropped 14 bases, with 7 bases sitting between them. CDR3 nucleotides: TGTGCCAGCAGTGAACAGGTCACCCTCCACTTT. Its protein is CASSEQVTLHF.

The genes are TRBV5-6 and TRBJ2-7; TRBD1 matches at 8 bases. The CDR3 totals 15 residues. The V gene end was trimmed by 5 bases and the J gene end by 6 bases; junction bases not matched to a gene: 13. In germline, CDR1 is SGHDT, CDR2 YYEEEE. The CDR3 region is CASSRSGTGGTEQYF. CDR3 bases: TGTGCCAGCAGTCGTTCCGGGACAGGAGGAACCGAGCAGTACTTC.

Only one count was recorded for this clone. J is TRBJ2-3 and V is TRBV6-5, with unresolved D. The CDR3 runs 14 residues. Germline V lookup: CDR1 MNHEY, CDR2 SVGAGI. Trimming removed 9 bases at V and 0 bases at J, with 13 bases between. The CDR3 loop is CASTRSGSTDTQYF. For the CDR3, the DNA is TGTGCCAGTACCAGATCCGGGAGCACAGATACGCAGTATTTT.

The rearrangement links TRBV19 to TRBJ1-6; TRBD1 agrees at 9 bases. The trim removed 7 bases at V and 10 bases at J, leaving 8 bases unmatched. Germline lookup yields CDR1 LNHDA and CDR2 SQIVND (reference sequence). This CDR3 has 14 residues. CDR3 protein: CASTNRGQGSPLHF. In DNA form, the CDR3 reads TGTGCCAGTACCAATCGGGGACAGGGCTCACCCCTCCACTTT.

This clone has only one observation. The J gene is TRBJ1-2, the V gene TRBV5-1; no definite D call. CDR1 and CDR2 from the germline V gene are SGHRS and YFSETQ. There are 14 residues in the CDR3. V was cut by 5 bases and J by 5 bases, with 16 bases left in between. In DNA form, the CDR3 reads TGCGCCAGCAGTGGAGACGGTGGGAGGTATGGCTACACCTTC. This sequence encodes CASSGDGGRYGYTF.

V is TRBV6-6 and J is TRBJ1-2; no clear D. V was clipped by 2 bases and J by 5 bases, with 15 bases between them. Germline CDR1 reads MNHNY; CDR2 reads SVGAGI (reference sequence). CDR3 length: 15 residues. CDR3 sequence: CASSYPSGNQYGYTF. The CDR3 bases are TGTGCCAGCAGTTACCCGTCAGGTAACCAATATGGCTACACCTTC.

J is TRBJ2-7 and V is TRBV12-1; the D call in the table, TRBD2, was not verified against the DNA. TRBV12-1 is reported as a pseudogene. This CDR3 comprises 14 residues. For the CDR3, the DNA is TGTGCCAGCAGCACTCGGACTAGCGGTTACGAGCAGTACTTC. It translates to CASSTRTSGYEQYF.

The chain couples TRBV13 to TRBJ2-3, with D tentatively TRBD1 (6 bases). Germline CDR1 is PRHDT and CDR2 is FYEKMQ (reference sequence). V was clipped by 4 bases and J by 3 bases, with 17 bases between them. The CDR3 length is 16 residues. The CDR3 bases are TGTGCCAGCAGCTCTAAGACAGGCCGAGGTACAGATACGCAGTATTTT. Translating gives CASSSKTGRGTDTQYF.

The chain employs TRBV10-3 and TRBJ1-2, with a possible D match to TRBD1 (5 bases). The CDR3 spans 15 residues. The V end lost 6 bases, the J end lost 0 bases, and 14 bases lay between the germline ends. Looked up from germline, CDR1 is ENHRY and CDR2 is SYGVKD. CDR3 nucleotides: TGTGCCATCAGATATTCGGACACGACTAACTATGGCTACACCTTC. This encodes CAIRYSDTTNYGYTF.

The CDR3 sequence: CATQRGSNTEAFF. The DNA for the CDR3 is TGTGCCACCCAACGGGGGAGCAACACTGAAGCTTTCTTT. J is TRBJ1-1 and V is TRBV24-1, with D possibly being TRBD1 (5 bases). V lost 9 bases to trimming and J lost 2 bases, with 12 bases between them. This CDR3 region has 13 residues. Germline CDR1 KGHDR, CDR2 SFDVKD.

J is TRBJ1-2 and V is TRBV19, with 9 positions matching TRBD1. Looked up from germline, CDR1 is LNHDA and CDR2 is SQIVND (reference sequence). The V gene end was trimmed by 5 bases and the J gene end by 8 bases; junction bases not matched to a gene: 3. There are 12 residues in the CDR3. The CDR3 DNA is TGTGCCAGTAGTCTAACAGGGGGCGGCTACACCTTC. Encoded protein: CASSLTGGGYTF.

A single count supports this clone. The rearrangement uses TRBV5-4 and TRBJ1-2; TRBD1 matches 7 bases. In germline, CDR1 is SGHNT, CDR2 YYREEE (reference sequence). There are 14 residues in the CDR3. V gave up 1 base and J gave up 3 bases; unmatched junction bases: 3. CDR3 DNA sequence: TGTGCCAGCAGCTTGAAGACAGGGCACTATGGCTACACCTTC. This gives the protein CASSLKTGHYGYTF. Using reference TRBV5-4 and TRBJ1-2 for the parts outside the CDR3, the full variable domain is ETGVTQSPTHLIKTRGQQVTLRCSSQSGHNTVSWYQQALGQGPQFIFQYYREEENGRGNFPPRFSGLQFPNYSSELNVNALELDDSALYLCASSLKTGHYGYTFGSGTRLTVV.

V gene TRBV11-2 combines with J gene TRBJ2-7, with TRBD2 identical over 7 bases. The junction had 11 bases not matched to a gene; V was cut back by 4 bases and J by 2 bases. The CDR3 covers 16 residues. The germline V gene encodes CDR1 SGHAT and CDR2 FQNNGV. The DNA for the CDR3 is TGTGCCAGCAGCTCCCGAGAGGGAGCGGGGCCCTACGAGCAGTACTTC. This translates into CASSSREGAGPYEQYF.